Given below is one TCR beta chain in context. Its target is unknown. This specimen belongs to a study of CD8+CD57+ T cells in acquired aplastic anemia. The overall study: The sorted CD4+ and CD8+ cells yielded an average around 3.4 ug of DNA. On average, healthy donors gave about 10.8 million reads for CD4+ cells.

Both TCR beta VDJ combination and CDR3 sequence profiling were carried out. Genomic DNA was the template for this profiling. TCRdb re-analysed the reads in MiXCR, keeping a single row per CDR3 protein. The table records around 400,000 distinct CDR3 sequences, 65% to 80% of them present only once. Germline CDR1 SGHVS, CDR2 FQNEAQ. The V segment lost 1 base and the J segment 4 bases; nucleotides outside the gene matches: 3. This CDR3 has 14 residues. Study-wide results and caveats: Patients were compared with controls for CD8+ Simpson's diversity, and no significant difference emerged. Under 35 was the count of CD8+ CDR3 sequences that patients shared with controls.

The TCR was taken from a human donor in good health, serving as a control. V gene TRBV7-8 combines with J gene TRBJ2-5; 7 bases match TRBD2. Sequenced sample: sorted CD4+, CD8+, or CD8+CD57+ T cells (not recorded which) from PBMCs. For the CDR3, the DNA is TGTGCCAGCAGCTTAGGGGGAGGGCCAGAGACCCAGTACTTC. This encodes CASSLGGGPETQYF. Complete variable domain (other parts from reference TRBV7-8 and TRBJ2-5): GAGVSQSPRYKVAKRGQDVALRCDPISGHVSLFWYQQALGQGPEFLTYFQNEAQLDKSGLPSDRFFAERPEGSVSTLKIQRTQQEDSAVYLCASSLGGGPETQYFGPGTRLLVL.